This T cell receptor beta chain was documented in a study of blood T cell repertoires in COVID-19. About the study: The study drew acute and convalescent COVID-19 samples from the United States, Italy and Spain. In each case, the material was cDNA or gDNA derived from T cells, B-cell-depleted T cells, or PBMCs.

Germline CDR1 reads SEHNR; CDR2 reads FQNEAQ (reference sequence). Trimming removed 5 bases from V and 3 bases from J, with 3 bases in between. This CDR3 comprises 11 residues. Clones were read by immunoSEQ multiplex PCR, and TCRdb kept only the in-frame ones, dropping some. The table includes about 53,000 clones, approximately 85% detected once. The material sequenced was peripheral blood. The TCR was taken from an older woman with acute or convalescent COVID-19. The chain recombines TRBV7-9 with TRBJ2-3; D gene unclear. The CDR3 here is CASSETDTQYF. For the CDR3, the DNA is TGTGCCAGCAGCGAGACAGATACGCAGTATTTT.